Following are 15 T cell receptor beta chains from one sample sequenced in a study of T-cell reconstitution after alpha-beta-depleted transplantation in children. A TCRbeta library incorporating unique molecular identifiers was prepared. TCRdb ran MiXCR on the PCR reads and lists one entry per CDR3 protein. The table includes 90,000 to 100,000 distinct CDR3 sequences, more than 20% detected once. Sequencing was performed on PBMCs, taken before TCRalphabeta/CD19-depleted stem cell transplant. These receptors came from a boy younger than 10 with acute lymphoblastic leukemia, due to receive a stem cell transplant.

This clonotype occurred many times. The chain employs TRBV4-1 and TRBJ2-2, with D perhaps TRBD2 (6 bases). Trimming removed 1 base at V and 5 bases at J, with 17 bases between. CDR1 and CDR2 (germline): MGHRA, YSYEKL. The CDR3 spans 17 residues. The DNA of the CDR3 is TGCGCCAGCAGCCAAGGACTTGTGGGAGGACCTACCGGGGAGCTGTTTTTT. The encoded protein is CASSQGLVGGPTGELFF.

In this sample, this clonotype turned up many times. The chain uses TRBV20-1 and TRBJ2-5, with D uncertain. CDR1 DFQATT and CDR2 SNEGSKA come from the germline V gene (reference sequence). The CDR3 is 13 amino acids. V lost 7 bases and J 3 bases, leaving 15 bases between the germline ends. CDR3 loop: CSVGGVSEETQYF. The CDR3 DNA is TGCAGTGTCGGCGGCGTTTCAGAAGAGACCCAGTACTTC.

The CDR3 region has the DNA TGTGCCAGCAGTTCAAACCCAGGGTACGAGCAGTACTTC. Its translation is CASSSNPGYEQYF. The J gene is TRBJ2-7, the V gene TRBV27; a possible D gene is TRBD1 (5 bases). Germline CDR1 and CDR2: MNHEY and SMNVEV (reference sequence). Trimming cost V 4 bases and J 4 bases, with 11 bases left between them. The CDR3 runs 13 residues.

This clonotype was counted ten times or more. V and J are TRBV6-2 or TRBV6-3 and TRBJ1-1; the match to TRBD1 covers 8 bases. The ends lost 9 bases at V and 3 bases at J; junction bases unmatched: 6. This CDR3 has 13 amino acids. Germline V gene data show CDR1 as MNHEY and CDR2 as SVGEGT. CDR3 region: CASLNRGDTEAFF. The CDR3 bases are TGTGCCAGTCTTAACAGGGGGGACACTGAAGCTTTCTTT.

This clonotype has only a few counts. The chain couples TRBV2 to TRBJ2-1; D could derive from TRBD1 or TRBD2 (6 bases each). The CDR3 runs 13 residues. V dropped 6 bases and J dropped 6 bases, with 12 bases sitting between them. CDR1 SNHLY and CDR2 FYNNEI come from the germline V gene. The CDR3 nucleotides read TGTGCCAGCAGAATCGAGGGGGGCAATGAGCAGTTCTTC. Encoded protein: CASRIEGGNEQFF. Filled out from reference TRBV2 and TRBJ2-1, the complete variable domain reads EPEVTQTPSHQVTQMGQEVILRCVPISNHLYFYWYRQILGQKVEFLVSFYNNEISEKSEIFDDQFSVERPDGSNFTLKIRSTKLEDSAMYFCASRIEGGNEQFFGPGTRLTVL.

J is TRBJ2-7 and V is TRBV6-1; D is perhaps TRBD1 or TRBD2 (6 bases each). There are 14 residues in the CDR3. Trimming removed 4 bases at V and 5 bases at J, with 15 bases between. The germline V gene has CDR1 MNHNS and CDR2 SASEGT. CDR3 sequence (DNA): TGTGCCAGCAGTGTCGCGGAGGGGGTGGACGAGCAGTACTTC. Translating it yields CASSVAEGVDEQYF.

The chain has TRBV28 and TRBJ2-2; 7 bases agree with TRBD1. Germline CDR1 MDHEN, CDR2 SYDVKM. V shed 7 bases, J shed 2 bases, and the junction held 13 bases outside the gene matches. The CDR3 consists of 17 residues. The DNA for the CDR3 is TGTGCCAGCATCCTCGACCCGGGACAGCTAAACACCGGGGAGCTGTTTTTT. This gives the protein CASILDPGQLNTGELFF.

This clonotype was detected ten times or more. The V and J genes are TRBV4-3 and TRBJ2-7; maybe TRBD2 (6 bases). In germline, CDR1 is LGHNA, CDR2 YSLEER. The germline V and J ends were trimmed by 0 bases and 3 bases, with 15 bases remaining between them. The CDR3 is made up of 16 amino acids. This chain's CDR3 is CASSQDGYSGLYEQYF. The CDR3 DNA reads as TGCGCCAGCAGCCAAGATGGGTATAGCGGTCTCTACGAGCAGTACTTC.

This clonotype was seen more than once but under ten times. The CDR3 sequence is CASSDGSYEQYF. The CDR3 DNA reads as TGTGCCAGCAGTGACGGTTCCTACGAGCAGTACTTC. The chain recombines TRBV6-1 with TRBJ2-7, with unresolved D. Germline lookup yields CDR1 MNHNS and CDR2 SASEGT. The CDR3 covers 12 residues. V lost 3 bases and J lost 1, with 4 bases in between.

The genes are TRBV28 and TRBJ2-7; D possibly corresponds to TRBD2 (5 bases). The CDR3 consists of 11 residues. V lost 7 bases to trimming and J lost 3 bases, with 7 bases between them. Germline V gene sequence: CDR1 MDHEN, CDR2 SYDVKM. This CDR3 reads CASTGGYEQYF. In DNA, the CDR3 is TGTGCCAGCACCGGAGGCTACGAGCAGTACTTC.

This clonotype showed up just once. V and J are TRBV19 and TRBJ1-5; 8 bases are a match to TRBD1. Germline V gene sequence: CDR1 LNHDA, CDR2 SQIVND (reference sequence). V was pared by 4 bases and J by 9 bases, with 20 bases of the junction left unmatched. CDR3 length: 18 amino acids. CDR3 nucleotide sequence: TGTGCCAGTAGTACCGGCCCGTCCGCCCAGGGGGCATTTGCGCCCCAGCATTTT. Amino acids: CASSTGPSAQGAFAPQHF.

This chain uses TRBV24-1 with TRBJ2-3, with D perhaps matching TRBD2 (8 bases). CDR3 length: 20 amino acids. CDR1 is KGHDR, CDR2 SFDVKD, per germline. Trimming removed 2 bases at V and 2 bases at J, with 25 bases between. The CDR3 sequence is CATSDSLAEGALGLTDTQYF. The CDR3 DNA reads TGTGCCACCAGTGATTCACTAGCGGAGGGGGCCCTGGGACTCACAGATACGCAGTATTTT.

A few counts support this clonotype. The rearrangement links TRBV5-1 to TRBJ2-2, with D possibly being TRBD2 (6 bases). Trimming shortened V by 3 bases and J by 1 base, and 13 bases separated the two germline ends. The CDR3 length is 16 residues. Germline loops: CDR1 SGHRS, CDR2 YFSETQ. The CDR3 coding sequence is TGCGCCAGCAGCTCAAATAGCGGAGGGAACACCGGGGAGCTGTTTTTT. Translation gives CASSSNSGGNTGELFF.

The table lists this clonotype with a few counts. This chain connects TRBV5-1 to TRBJ2-3; TRBD2 aligns across 7 bases. The CDR3 totals 16 residues. CDR1 and CDR2 (germline): SGHRS, YFSETQ. J was trimmed by 8 bases and V by 1 base; bases with no gene match: 13. The CDR3: CASSLSLAEVRGTQYF. CDR3 coding DNA: TGCGCCAGCAGCTTGTCGCTAGCGGAGGTCCGGGGTACGCAGTATTTT.

This clonotype was seen a few times. CDR3 protein: CASRGPSSSGNTIYF. DNA for the CDR3: TGTGCCAGCAGAGGACCCAGCTCCTCTGGAAACACCATATATTTT. The genes are TRBV28 and TRBJ1-3; no clear D. The CDR3 has 15 amino acids. V was pared by 6 bases and J by 0 bases, with 12 bases between. Germline V CDR1 and CDR2: MDHEN, SYDVKM.